This TCR beta chain was recovered during a study of read filtering for tumor transcriptome and immune sequencing. Study-wide background: Fewer than ten patients were R-ISS I, some 16 were R-ISS II, 6 or 7 were R-ISS III. DNase treatment preceded whole-transcriptome library preparation. RNA-seq yielded only roughly 75 to 1,300 TCR reads, IR-seq about 3.5 to 10.27 million. Study-level findings and limits: In IR-seq, single-read clonotypes were roughly 80% of clonotypes but approximately 3.2% of reads.

A remark on this clonotype: Its cognate antigen is unknown.

Molecular barcoded adaptors covering alpha/delta and beta/gamma chains were used on 400 to 450 ng RNA. TCRdb redid the calling of the reads with MiXCR, one entry per CDR3 protein. The sample includes around 450 distinct CDR3 sequences, under 85% of them seen just once. The CDR3 covers 15 residues. V lost 6 bases and J lost 6, with 18 bases in between. Germline V lookup: CDR1 ENHRY, CDR2 SYGVKD. This rearrangement joins TRBV10-3 to TRBJ2-1, with TRBD1 as a possible D gene (6 bases). The sequenced sample consisted of a population of CD138-negative cells sorted from bone marrow. This receptor was taken from a donor over 35 with multiple myeloma. This table probably holds off-target reads from a library built for another chain. CDR3 in DNA: TGTGCCATCAGGGCAACAGGGATAGGGAGCAATGAGCAGTTCTTC. It encodes CAIRATGIGSNEQFF.